This T cell receptor beta chain is from a study of T-cell memory formation after mild COVID-19. The CDR3 runs to 16 residues. J gave up 3 bases and V 2 bases, and 11 bases lay outside the gene matches. CDR1 and CDR2 (germline): DFQATT, SNEGSKA (reference sequence). This clonotype was counted a few times. From 5'RACE with constant-segment primers came TCR alpha and TCR beta cDNA libraries that carried sample barcodes and UMIs. MiXCR, applied by TCRdb to the 5' RACE reads, yields one record per CDR3 protein. Here the sample spans about 44,000 distinct CDR3 sequences, roughly 7.2% being singletons. The sample taken for sequencing was PBMCs or a T cell subset sorted from them (not recorded which). The chain uses TRBV20-1 and TRBJ2-7, with 9 bases lining up with TRBD1. The sequence was collected from a man between 18 and 35 years old who had mild COVID-19 (a few samples of this study predate the infection). Cell type and time point are not known. CDR3 residues: CSARKPSDRGHYEQYF. The CDR3 DNA reads TGCAGTGCTAGAAAGCCGTCGGACAGGGGTCACTACGAGCAGTACTTC.